Only one count was recorded for the clone carrying this TCR beta chain. Its antigen is still unknown. Looked up from germline, CDR1 is SGHNT and CDR2 is YENEEA. The CDR3 totals 16 residues. Losses at the gene ends were 4 bases for V and 2 bases for J; bases not matched to a gene: 9. The sample is drawn from a study of OX40 agonist ivuxolimab in advanced cancers. The overall study: Intravenous ivuxolimab was administered to patients every 2 weeks at 0.01 to 10 mg/kg. Findings and limits, study-wide: With doses of 0.1 to 3.0 mg/kg, CD4+ and CD8+ blood T cells had undergone clonal expansion by week 6. Average numbers of expanded clones were greater in CD8+ T cells than in CD4+.

Profiling relied on immunoSEQ multiplex PCR, and the TCRdb table lists in-frame clones only, not all of them. Seen here are tens of thousands of clones, less than 95% observed once, and the top ten hold around 2%. The sequence derives from an adult with an advanced solid tumor such as melanoma, head and neck, liver or kidney cancer. This chain joins TRBV11-3 and TRBJ2-7; TRBD1 matches at 9 bases. Sequenced here: CD4+ or CD8+ T cells sorted from blood, sampled in a trial of the OX40 agonist ivuxolimab. The CDR3 loop reads CASSSRPGQGTYEQYF. In DNA, the CDR3 is TGTGCCAGCAGCTCGAGACCGGGACAGGGAACCTACGAGCAGTACTTC.